This paragraph covers one TCR beta chain sequence. Authors' analysis steps: The authors estimated nucleated cell counts from reference gene primer amplification. Assay: immunoSEQ multiplex PCR; the TCRdb copy retains only in-frame clones and omits some. The DNA gave D and trimming, while V, J and clone size come from that table. The table lists 120,000 or so clones, around 80% of them singletons. V was clipped by 3 bases and J by 5 bases; unmatched bases: 8. This CDR3 is built from 15 residues. Germline CDR1 and CDR2: KGHDR and SFDVKD. The data were taken from a study of blood T cell repertoires in COVID-19. Background on the study: Italy, Spain and the United States were the sources of the convalescent and acute COVID-19 samples.

This sequence joins TRBV24-1 and TRBJ2-5; 7 nucleotides match TRBD1. This clonotype was obtained from a man at least 80 years old with active or convalescent COVID-19. Specimen: peripheral blood. CDR3 DNA sequence: TGTGCCACCAGTGATAACCGACAGGGTGGGGAGACCCAGTACTTC. This codes for CATSDNRQGGETQYF.